A single count supports the clone carrying this T cell receptor (beta chain). TCRdb's copy holds only in-frame clones and misses some; the assay was immunoSEQ multiplex PCR. The sample records about 80,000 clones, around 92% being singletons. The source of the sample is a study of OX40 agonist ivuxolimab in advanced cancers. Trimming shortened V by 5 bases and J by 0 bases, and 10 bases separated the two germline ends. Germline CDR1 SGHVS, CDR2 FNYEAQ. The CDR3 is 14 residues long. V and J are TRBV7-6 and TRBJ1-1; D not certain. This specimen consisted of CD4+ or CD8+ T cells sorted from blood, obtained in a trial of the OX40 agonist ivuxolimab. This sequence originates from an adult with an advanced solid tumor such as melanoma, head and neck, liver or kidney cancer. CDR3 sequence (DNA): TGTGCCAGCAGCCCTGCGGCAGTGAACACTGAAGCTTTCTTT. Protein sequence: CASSPAAVNTEAFF.